The entry below describes one T cell receptor beta chain. Assay used: immunoSEQ multiplex PCR; TCRdb lists only in-frame clones, some missing. The sample lists about 100,000 clones, 87% occurring once. The sample is drawn from a study of T cell responses to AZD1222 COVID-19 vaccine. The junction had 1 base not matched to a gene; V was cut back by 4 bases and J by 0 bases. CDR1 and CDR2 (germline): MDHEN, SYDVKM. The CDR3 has 14 residues. This specimen was peripheral blood, taken on day 0 of MenACWY control vaccination. The source is an adult in good health. The chain employs TRBV28 and TRBJ1-2, with 8 bases lining up with TRBD1. The CDR3 DNA is TGTGCCAGCAGTTCAGGGGGCCCTAACTATGGCTACACCTTC. Residues: CASSSGGPNYGYTF.